Below, 8 T cell receptor beta chains from the same sample are listed, as sequenced in a study of cytomegalovirus exposure and HLA in healthy donors. The PCR ran on 60 Vbeta and 13 Jbeta primers. The table came from immunoSEQ multiplex PCR; TCRdb's copy has only in-frame clones and leaves some out. The data hold about 180,000 clones, with approximately 73% observed a single time. The sequencing input was PBMCs. The receptors shown here come from a woman in her thirties in good health and CMV-seropositive.

The rearrangement uses TRBV4-1 and TRBJ2-7, with 8 bases matching TRBD2. The CDR3 spans 16 residues. V was clipped by 1 base and J by 2 bases; unmatched bases: 7. Germline CDR1 reads MGHRA; CDR2 reads YSYEKL. The CDR3 DNA sequence: TGCGCCAGCAGCCAAGTCCAAGGGACTAGTCCCTACGAGCAGTACTTC. It is translated as CASSQVQGTSPYEQYF.

CDR3 sequence (DNA): TGTGCCAGCAGACGACCGGGACAGAGCTATAATTCACCCCTCCACTTT. Encoded protein: CASRRPGQSYNSPLHF. This sequence joins TRBV11-2 and TRBJ1-6; 7 positions match TRBD1. The CDR3 consists of 16 residues. Germline trimming cut 6 bases from V and 3 bases from J; bases unmatched to any gene: 8. Per the germline V gene, CDR1 is SGHAT and CDR2 is FQNNGV.

This clone showed up just a few times. The V gene is TRBV11-3, the J gene TRBJ2-7, with a weak D call TRBD2 (5 bases). Germline values: CDR1 SGHNT, CDR2 YENEEA. This CDR3 has 12 residues. Trimming stripped 5 bases from V and 4 bases from J, with 9 bases between. The chain's CDR3 is CASSRRGYEQYF. DNA for the CDR3: TGTGCCAGCAGCCGCCGGGGTTACGAGCAGTACTTC.

This chain connects TRBV11-2 to TRBJ2-2, with 8 bases identical to TRBD1. The germline V gene has CDR1 SGHAT and CDR2 FQNNGV. CDR3 size: 15 residues. V shed 6 bases and J 4 bases; nucleotides not matched to a gene: 7. The CDR3: CASSSVQGVTGELFF. The CDR3 DNA reads TGTGCCAGCAGTTCCGTACAGGGGGTCACCGGGGAGCTGTTTTTT.

The rearrangement uses TRBV19 and TRBJ2-7; 9 bases match TRBD1. Per the germline V gene, CDR1 is LNHDA and CDR2 is SQIVND (reference sequence). J was trimmed by 3 bases and V by 3 bases; bases with no gene match: 6. The CDR3 loop spans 15 amino acids. The CDR3 DNA sequence: TGTGCCAGTAGTATCGGGACAGGGCCTGTCTACGAGCAGTACTTC. Residues: CASSIGTGPVYEQYF.

This clone was found once. The J gene is TRBJ2-1, the V gene TRBV5-1, with TRBD2 identical over 14 bases. The CDR3 covers 17 residues. Unmatched junction bases numbered 7, after V lost 4 bases and J lost 4 bases. CDR1 is SGHRS and CDR2 is YFSETQ in the germline V gene. This CDR3 reads CASSGGLAGGRYNEQFF. The CDR3 coding sequence is TGCGCCAGCAGCGGTGGACTAGCGGGGGGCCGGTACAATGAGCAGTTCTTC.

This chain connects TRBV7-9 to TRBJ2-2; the match to TRBD2 covers 14 bases. Germline assignment: CDR1 SEHNR and CDR2 FQNEAQ (reference sequence). The V and J ends lost 5 bases and 1 base, in that order; junction bases with no gene match: 6. The CDR3 totals 18 residues. The CDR3 region is CASSVPGLAGENTGELFF. CDR3 DNA sequence: TGTGCCAGCAGCGTACCGGGACTAGCGGGAGAGAACACCGGGGAGCTGTTTTTT.

With respect to this clone: Other DNA sequences in the sample encode the same CDR3. The chain is built from TRBV5-1 and TRBJ2-5; D is uncertain. This CDR3 is 11 amino acids long. CDR1 SGHRS and CDR2 YFSETQ come from the germline V gene. Trimming pared 4 bases from V and 1 base from J, leaving 2 bases between. For the CDR3, the DNA is TGCGCCAGCAGCCTCCAAGAGACCCAGTACTTC. Translating gives CASSLQETQYF.